This TCR beta chain was captured in a study of response to subunit inactivated influenza vaccine (dated by TCRdb to between 2017 and 2018). Concerning the study at large: Deep quantitative profiling of the T cell receptor repertoire was used in the study to follow responses to a trivalent subunit inactivated influenza vaccine.

Library creation used RT-PCR. These reads were obtained on an Illumina HiSeq 2500. TCRdb reprocessed the public reads (quality trimming at Q25 with fastp, clone calling with MiXCR) and kept in-frame beta chains. Each CDR3 protein appears once, grouped with its most common genes and DNA. This sample gives more than 200,000 distinct CDR3 sequences in total; 9.5% to 15% of them show up just once. The ten largest account for 7.8% of the sample. Points on this clonotype: This receptor's antigen is unknown. No base quality values were provided; no much bigger clone lies one nucleotide off.

On the study overall, not on this receptor specifically: The authors suggested that each seasonal influenza vaccination may recruit only a limited number of new T cells.

This clonotype was obtained from a man aged 50-60 years who received an inactivated influenza vaccine. Donor details come from another sample of the same person, matched by shared clones. The sequencing here drew on non-naive T cells sorted from PBMCs, taken 14 days before vaccination. The cell subset or site label on this specimen signifies: memory T cell fraction.

The CDR3 region: CASSPFGGTSYNEQFF. The nucleotides are TGTGCCAGCAGCCCATTTGGGGGGACTTCTTACAATGAGCAGTTCTTC. Rearrangement joined TRBV9 to TRBJ2-1, and the D gene may be TRBD2, 6 bases matching. V loses 4 bases, J loses 4 bases, and the germline ends lie 18 bases apart. Taken from cysteine to phenylalanine, the CDR3 has 16 residues. The sequence is cut down to CDR3 DNA, 48 bases in frame from base 1. Sequences SGDLS (CDR1) and YYNGEE (CDR2) are obtained from the germline V gene.